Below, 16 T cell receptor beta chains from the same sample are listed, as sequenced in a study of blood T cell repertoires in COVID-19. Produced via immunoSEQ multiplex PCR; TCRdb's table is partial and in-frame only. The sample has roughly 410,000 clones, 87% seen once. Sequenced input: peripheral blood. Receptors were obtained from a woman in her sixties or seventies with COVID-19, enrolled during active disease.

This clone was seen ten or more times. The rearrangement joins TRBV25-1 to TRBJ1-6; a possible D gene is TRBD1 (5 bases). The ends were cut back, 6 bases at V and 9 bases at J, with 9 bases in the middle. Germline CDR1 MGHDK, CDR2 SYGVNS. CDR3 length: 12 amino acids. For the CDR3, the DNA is TGTGCCAGCAGCAGGGAAGGTTCACCCCTCCACTTT. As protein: CASSREGSPLHF.

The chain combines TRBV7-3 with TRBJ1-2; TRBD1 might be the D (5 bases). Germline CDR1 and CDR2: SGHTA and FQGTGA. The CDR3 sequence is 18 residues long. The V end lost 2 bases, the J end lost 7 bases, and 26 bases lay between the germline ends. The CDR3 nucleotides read TGTGCCAGCAGCTTAGGGCTCGGGCTGCCGTCCAGGGATCGTGGCTACACCTTC. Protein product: CASSLGLGLPSRDRGYTF.

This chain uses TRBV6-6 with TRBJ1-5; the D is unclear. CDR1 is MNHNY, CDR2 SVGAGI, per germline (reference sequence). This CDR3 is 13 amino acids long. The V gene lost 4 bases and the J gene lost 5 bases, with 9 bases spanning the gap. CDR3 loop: CASSSGLDQPQHF. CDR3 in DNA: TGTGCCAGCAGTTCGGGTTTAGATCAGCCCCAGCATTTT.

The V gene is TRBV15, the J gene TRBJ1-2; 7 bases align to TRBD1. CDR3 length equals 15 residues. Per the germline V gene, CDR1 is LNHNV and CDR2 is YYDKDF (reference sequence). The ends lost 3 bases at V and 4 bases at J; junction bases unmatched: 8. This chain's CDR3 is CATSSPDRAFYGYTF. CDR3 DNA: TGTGCCACCAGCAGCCCAGACAGGGCTTTCTATGGCTACACCTTC.

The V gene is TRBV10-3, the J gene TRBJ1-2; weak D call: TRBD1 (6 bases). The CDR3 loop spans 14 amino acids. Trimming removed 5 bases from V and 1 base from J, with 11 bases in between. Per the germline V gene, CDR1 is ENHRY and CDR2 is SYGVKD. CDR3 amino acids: CAISLGGSNYGYTF. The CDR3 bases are TGTGCCATCAGTTTAGGGGGAAGTAACTATGGCTACACCTTC.

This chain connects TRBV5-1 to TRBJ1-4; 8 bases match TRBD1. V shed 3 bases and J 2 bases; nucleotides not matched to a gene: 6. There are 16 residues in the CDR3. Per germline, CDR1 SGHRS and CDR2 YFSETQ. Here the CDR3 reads CASSYNRGGTNEKLFF. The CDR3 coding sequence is TGCGCCAGCAGCTACAACAGGGGGGGTACTAATGAAAAACTGTTTTTT.

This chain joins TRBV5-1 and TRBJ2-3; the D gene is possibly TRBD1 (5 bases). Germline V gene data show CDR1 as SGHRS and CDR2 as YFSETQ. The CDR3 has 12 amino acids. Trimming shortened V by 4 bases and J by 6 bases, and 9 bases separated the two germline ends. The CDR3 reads CASSDSSDTQYF. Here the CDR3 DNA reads TGCGCCAGCAGCGACAGCTCCGATACGCAGTATTTT.

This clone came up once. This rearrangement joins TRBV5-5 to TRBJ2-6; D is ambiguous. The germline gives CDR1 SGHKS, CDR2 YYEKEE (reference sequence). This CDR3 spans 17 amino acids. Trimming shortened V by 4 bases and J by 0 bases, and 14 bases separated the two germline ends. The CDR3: CASSPAARSSGANVLTF. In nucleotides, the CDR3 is TGTGCCAGCAGCCCTGCAGCCCGGAGCTCTGGGGCCAACGTCCTGACTTTC.

CDR3 in amino acids: CASTPGSTDTQYF. The CDR3 coding sequence is TGTGCCAGCACTCCGGGGAGCACAGATACGCAGTATTTT. V usage is TRBV6-5 and J usage is TRBJ2-3; tentative D call: TRBD2 (5 bases). This CDR3 comprises 13 residues. Germline CDR1 and CDR2: MNHEY and SVGAGI. Trimming removed 7 bases from V and 0 bases from J, with 8 bases in between.

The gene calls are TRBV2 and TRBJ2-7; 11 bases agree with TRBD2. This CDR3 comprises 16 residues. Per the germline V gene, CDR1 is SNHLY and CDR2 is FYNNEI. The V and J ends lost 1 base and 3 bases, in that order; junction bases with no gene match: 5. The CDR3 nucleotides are TGTGCCAGCAGTGAAGATTATGGACTAGCGGGCTACGAGCAGTACTTC. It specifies CASSEDYGLAGYEQYF. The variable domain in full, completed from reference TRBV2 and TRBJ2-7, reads EPEVTQTPSHQVTQMGQEVILRCVPISNHLYFYWYRQILGQKVEFLVSFYNNEISEKSEIFDDQFSVERPDGSNFTLKIRSTKLEDSAMYFCASSEDYGLAGYEQYFGPGTRLTVT.

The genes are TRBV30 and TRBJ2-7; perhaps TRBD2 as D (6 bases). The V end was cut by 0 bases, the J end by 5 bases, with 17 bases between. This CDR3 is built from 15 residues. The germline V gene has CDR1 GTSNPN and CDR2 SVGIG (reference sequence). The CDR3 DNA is TGTGCCTGGAGTGTCCTGACTAGGGCTACCGACGAGCAGTACTTC. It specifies CAWSVLTRATDEQYF.

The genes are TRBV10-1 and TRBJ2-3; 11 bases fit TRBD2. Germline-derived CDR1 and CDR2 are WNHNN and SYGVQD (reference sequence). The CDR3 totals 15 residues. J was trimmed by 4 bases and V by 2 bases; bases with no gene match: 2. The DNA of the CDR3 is TGCGCCAGCAGTGAGCTAGCGGGGGGTCCAGATACGCAGTATTTT. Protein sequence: CASSELAGGPDTQYF.

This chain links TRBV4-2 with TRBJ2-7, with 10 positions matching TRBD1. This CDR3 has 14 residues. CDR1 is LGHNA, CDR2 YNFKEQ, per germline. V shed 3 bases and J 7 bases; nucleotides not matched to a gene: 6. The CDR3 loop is CASSQQRTGGEQYF. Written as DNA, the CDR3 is TGTGCCAGCAGCCAGCAAAGGACAGGGGGTGAGCAGTACTTC.

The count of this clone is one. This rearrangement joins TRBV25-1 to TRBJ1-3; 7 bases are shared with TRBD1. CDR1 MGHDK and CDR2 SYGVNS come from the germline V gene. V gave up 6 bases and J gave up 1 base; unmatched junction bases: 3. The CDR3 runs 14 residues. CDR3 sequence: CASSRQGSGNTIYF. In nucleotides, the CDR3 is TGTGCCAGCAGCAGACAGGGATCTGGAAACACCATATATTTT.

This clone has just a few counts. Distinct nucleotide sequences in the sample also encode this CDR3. This CDR3 is CASRRQGNYGYTF. In nucleotides, the CDR3 is TGTGCCAGCAGGCGACAGGGCAACTATGGCTACACCTTC. V and J are TRBV6-5 and TRBJ1-2, with 7 nucleotides matching TRBD1. Trimming took 6 bases from V and 2 from J; bases not matched to a gene: 3. CDR1 is MNHEY, CDR2 SVGAGI, per germline. This CDR3 is 13 amino acids long.

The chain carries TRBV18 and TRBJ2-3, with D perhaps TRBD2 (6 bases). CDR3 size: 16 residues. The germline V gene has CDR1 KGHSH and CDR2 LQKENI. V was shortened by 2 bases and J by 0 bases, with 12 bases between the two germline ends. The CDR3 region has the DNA TGTGCCAGCTCACCAACGGCGGGGTTAAGCACAGATACGCAGTATTTT. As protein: CASSPTAGLSTDTQYF. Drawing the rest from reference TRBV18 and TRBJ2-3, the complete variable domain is NAGVMQNPRHLVRRRGQEARLRCSPMKGHSHVYWYRQLPEEGLKFMVYLQKENIIDESGMPKERFSAEFPKEGPSILRIQQVVRGDSAAYFCASSPTAGLSTDTQYFGPGTRLTVL.